A single sample gave rise to the 21 T cell receptor beta chains below, sequenced in a study of blood T cell repertoires in COVID-19. Data came from immunoSEQ multiplex PCR; TCRdb stores just in-frame clones and leaves some out. The table lists fewer than 250,000 clones, 92% of them singletons. The sequenced sample consisted of peripheral blood. The receptors here all came from a man aged 25-40 years with acute or convalescent COVID-19.

The CDR3 is CAIRRQGNPYNEQFF. CDR3 sequence (DNA): TGTGCCATCAGAAGACAGGGGAACCCCTACAATGAGCAGTTCTTC. The rearrangement links TRBV10-3 to TRBJ2-1, with 8 bases fitting TRBD1. V was pared by 6 bases and J by 2 bases, with 6 bases of the junction left unmatched. Germline CDR1 is ENHRY and CDR2 is SYGVKD. CDR3 length: 15 amino acids.

The chain joins TRBV28 to TRBJ2-1; 7 nucleotides line up with TRBD2. The length of the CDR3 is 13 residues. V lost 8 bases to trimming and J lost 3 bases; unmatched junction nucleotides: 4. Germline V CDR1 and CDR2: MDHEN, SYDVKM. CDR3 protein: CASGGVGYNEQFF. In nucleotides, the CDR3 is TGTGCCAGCGGGGGGGTGGGCTACAATGAGCAGTTCTTC.

The chain links TRBV30 to TRBJ2-2; the D gene is possibly TRBD2 (5 bases). The germline V gene has CDR1 GTSNPN and CDR2 SVGIG (reference sequence). The CDR3 contains 15 residues. The V end lost 3 bases, the J end lost 3 bases, and 14 bases lay between the germline ends. CDR3 residues: CAWSRHLGDTGELFF. The CDR3 DNA is TGTGCCTGGAGCCGACACCTCGGGGACACCGGGGAGCTGTTTTTT.

The gene calls are TRBV3-1 (or the pseudogene TRBV3-2) and TRBJ1-6; no clear D gene. The CDR3 length is 16 residues. Per the germline V gene, CDR1 is LGHDT and CDR2 is YNNKEL (reference sequence). Trimming removed 1 base at V and 0 bases at J, with 7 bases between. The CDR3 DNA follows: TGTGCCAGCAGCCAAGGGCACACCTCCTATAATTCACCCCTCCACTTT. Translated: CASSQGHTSYNSPLHF.

The rearrangement joins TRBV3-1 (or the pseudogene TRBV3-2) to TRBJ1-2; D might be TRBD1 (5 bases). Trimming left V 0 bases short and J 4 bases short, with 12 bases between. The CDR3 runs to 15 residues. CDR1 and CDR2 (germline): LGHDT, YNNKEL (reference sequence). The CDR3 sequence is CASSQDPETAYGYTF. CDR3 sequence (DNA): TGTGCCAGCAGCCAAGATCCTGAGACAGCCTATGGCTACACCTTC.

This chain links TRBV6-5 with TRBJ2-1; the D gene is possibly TRBD2 (6 bases). CDR1 and CDR2 from the germline V gene are MNHEY and SVGAGI. The ends were cut back, 2 bases at V and 4 bases at J, with 12 bases in the middle. The CDR3 spans 15 residues. Written as DNA, the CDR3 is TGTGCCAGCAGTTACGATCTAGCGAGATACAATGAGCAGTTCTTC. It codes for CASSYDLARYNEQFF.

This sequence joins TRBV6-1 and TRBJ1-5; 9 nucleotides agree with TRBD1. Germline V gene lookup returns CDR1 MNHNS and CDR2 SASEGT. The V and J ends lost 2 bases and 10 bases, in that order; junction bases with no gene match: 9. The CDR3 is 15 amino acids. Here the CDR3 reads CASSETTGGASPQHF. The CDR3, as DNA: TGTGCCAGCAGTGAAACCACAGGGGGCGCGTCTCCCCAGCATTTT.

The chain employs TRBV5-1 and TRBJ2-3; the D gene is possibly TRBD1 (5 bases). Germline V lookup: CDR1 SGHRS, CDR2 YFSETQ. This CDR3 has 14 amino acids. The ends were cut back, 5 bases at V and 8 bases at J, with 18 bases in the middle. CDR3 region: CASRGETGVGTQYF. In nucleotides, the CDR3 is TGCGCCAGCAGAGGAGAAACAGGTGTAGGTACGCAGTATTTT.

V gene TRBV6-5 combines with J gene TRBJ2-2, with a possible D match to TRBD1 (5 bases). The V gene's germline CDR1 is MNHEY and CDR2 SVGAGI. V was pared by 5 bases and J by 4 bases, with 8 bases between. The length of the CDR3 is 13 residues. The CDR3 coding sequence is TGTGCCAGCAGTCAGGGAACCACCGGGGAGCTGTTTTTT. It translates to CASSQGTTGELFF.

Of note for this clone: In the same sample, other DNA sequences code for this CDR3. The chain recombines TRBV6-1 with TRBJ2-3; 11 nucleotides match TRBD2. Germline V gene lookup returns CDR1 MNHNS and CDR2 SASEGT. Trimming at V came to 2 bases and at J to 5 bases, leaving 3 bases not matched to a gene. The CDR3 is 15 amino acids. DNA for the CDR3: TGTGCCAGCAGTGAAACTCTAGCGGGGGGAGATACGCAGTATTTT. Translated, it gives CASSETLAGGDTQYF.

This chain uses TRBV5-1 with TRBJ2-7; 11 bases are shared with TRBD2. The germline CDR1 and CDR2 sequences are SGHRS and YFSETQ. V was clipped by 4 bases and J by 3 bases; unmatched bases: 9. CDR3 length: 16 residues. The CDR3 region has the DNA TGCGCCAGCAGCGCCGGGACTAGCGGAAACAACTACGAGCAGTACTTC. Its translation: CASSAGTSGNNYEQYF.

In this sample, this clone turned up once. The J gene is TRBJ1-1, the V gene TRBV5-1, with D possibly matching TRBD1 (5 bases). Germline V gene sequence: CDR1 SGHRS, CDR2 YFSETQ. The CDR3 length is 14 residues. The V gene lost 7 bases and the J gene lost 1 base, with 14 bases spanning the gap. CDR3 sequence reads: CASRGRGPNTEAFF. DNA of the CDR3: TGCGCCAGCCGGGGGAGGGGACCGAACACTGAAGCTTTCTTT.

The chain joins TRBV7-8 to TRBJ2-2; unclear D gene. Germline-derived CDR1 and CDR2 are SGHVS and FQNEAQ. There are 14 residues in the CDR3. Trimming shortened V by 6 bases and J by 7 bases, and 15 bases separated the two germline ends. The CDR3 bases are TGTGCCAGCAGTCGGGTATTATCTGACGGGGAGCTGTTTTTT. It translates to CASSRVLSDGELFF.

V is TRBV18 and J is TRBJ2-2; TRBD1 matches 9 bases. With V trimmed by 6 bases and J by 1 base, 0 bases remained unmatched. Germline-derived CDR1 and CDR2 are KGHSH and LQKENI. The CDR3 length is 14 residues. As DNA, the CDR3 is TGTGCCAGCTCGGACAGGGGGAACACCGGGGAGCTGTTTTTT. This codes for CASSDRGNTGELFF.

The chain couples TRBV2 to TRBJ2-7, with 10 bases lining up with TRBD1. CDR3 length: 13 amino acids. The trim removed 4 bases at V and 7 bases at J, leaving 4 bases unmatched. The germline CDR1 and CDR2 sequences are SNHLY and FYNNEI. In DNA, the CDR3 is TGTGCCAGCAGTGGACAGGGGGCGCGGGAGCAGTACTTC. Translated, it gives CASSGQGAREQYF.

The rearrangement uses TRBV19 and TRBJ2-7; D is possibly TRBD1 (6 bases). The CDR3 totals 16 residues. Trimming removed 6 bases from V and 2 bases from J, with 20 bases in between. Germline CDR1 reads LNHDA; CDR2 reads SQIVND (reference sequence). CDR3 loop: CASRYRETGHPYEQYF. The CDR3 DNA follows: TGTGCCAGTAGGTATCGGGAAACGGGACACCCCTACGAGCAGTACTTC. Combining the CDR3 with reference TRBV19 and TRBJ2-7 gives the whole variable domain DGGITQSPKYLFRKEGQNVTLSCEQNLNHDAMYWYRQDPGQGLRLIYYSQIVNDFQKGDIAEGYSVSREKKESFPLTVTSAQKNPTAFYLCASRYRETGHPYEQYFGPGTRLTVT.

The V gene is TRBV18, the J gene TRBJ1-4; 7 positions agree with TRBD1. Germline loops: CDR1 KGHSH, CDR2 LQKENI. Trimming at V came to 4 bases and at J to 6 bases, leaving 5 bases not matched to a gene. The CDR3 has 14 amino acids. CDR3 sequence (DNA): TGTGCCAGCTCACTCAATACAGGGGATGAAAAACTGTTTTTT. This translates into CASSLNTGDEKLFF.

This chain joins TRBV10-3 and TRBJ2-3, with 11 bases that match TRBD2. Germline V CDR1 and CDR2: ENHRY, SYGVKD. CDR3 length equals 16 residues. V trimming: 3 bases; J trimming: 6 bases; junction bases outside the gene matches: 8. CDR3 region: CAISDDRTSGLDTQYF. The CDR3 nucleotides read TGTGCCATCAGTGATGACCGGACTAGCGGGTTGGATACGCAGTATTTT.

CDR3 region: CASSRGRGETEAFF. The CDR3 DNA reads as TGTGCCAGCTCACGGGGCAGGGGTGAAACTGAAGCTTTCTTT. The J gene is TRBJ1-1, the V gene TRBV18; tentatively, D is TRBD1 (6 bases). Trimming removed 4 bases at V and 5 bases at J, with 14 bases between. The CDR3 extends over 14 amino acids. Germline CDR1 KGHSH, CDR2 LQKENI.

The chain is built from TRBV3-1 (or the pseudogene TRBV3-2) and TRBJ2-7; perhaps TRBD2 as D (5 bases). Trimming stripped 1 base from V and 2 bases from J, with 6 bases between. The CDR3 is 13 residues long. Germline CDR1 and CDR2: LGHDT and YNNKEL (reference sequence). The CDR3 nucleotides read TGTGCCAGCAGCCAAGGGGGAGCCTACGAGCAGTACTTC. Residues: CASSQGGAYEQYF.

J is TRBJ2-3 and V is TRBV3-1 (or the pseudogene TRBV3-2), with D possibly TRBD2 on 5 matching bases. The CDR3 is 15 residues long. V shed 7 bases and J shed 1 base, with 15 bases lying between them. The germline V gene encodes CDR1 LGHDT and CDR2 YNNKEL (reference sequence). The CDR3 region is CASTKTSSGTDTQYF. The CDR3, as DNA: TGTGCCAGCACTAAGACGAGTAGCGGCACAGATACGCAGTATTTT.